This T cell receptor beta chain was identified during a study of blood T cell repertoires in COVID-19. Whole-study context: Acute and convalescent COVID-19 specimens originated in the United States, Italy and Spain. PBMCs, B-cell-depleted T cells, or T cells were the source of the cDNA or gDNA that made up the material.

Source study methods: Estimation of nucleated cell counts relied on the amplification of reference gene primers. Using immunoSEQ multiplex PCR, the repertoire was profiled, and TCRdb retains in-frame clones only, with some absent. Clone size and V and J calls were adopted from that table, with D and trimming inferred from the DNA. In the table there are approximately 150,000 clones, 80% to 85% of which are singletons. Germline-derived CDR1 and CDR2 are KGHSH and LQKENI. Trimming removed 0 bases from V and 4 bases from J; junction bases left unmatched: 5. CDR3 length: 16 residues. Sequencing was carried out using peripheral blood. The chain employs TRBV18 and TRBJ2-2, with 7 positions matching TRBD2. The sequence came from a man in his 60s with acute or convalescent COVID-19. The CDR3 DNA is TGTGCCAGCTCACCACCAGCGGGGAAAGCCACCGGGGAGCTGTTTTTT. This encodes CASSPPAGKATGELFF.